A single sample gave rise to the 20 T cell receptor beta chains below, sequenced in a study of T cell changes during pregnancy in multiple sclerosis. Measured with immunoSEQ multiplex PCR; TCRdb has only the in-frame clones, and not every one. The table has roughly 68,000 clones, 92% seen once; the top ten hold around 1.3%. The sample here was peripheral blood, taken in the second trimester of pregnancy. The receptors come from a female donor in good health, enrolled as a control in a pregnancy study.

This chain uses TRBV19 with TRBJ2-5, with a possible D match to TRBD2 (6 bases). From germline, CDR1 is LNHDA and CDR2 SQIVND (reference sequence). The CDR3 is made up of 14 amino acids. V lost 2 bases to trimming and J lost 4 bases, with 11 bases between them. CDR3 loop: CASSITGVRETQYF. CDR3 DNA: TGTGCCAGTAGTATAACGGGAGTGCGAGAGACCCAGTACTTC.

This clone is judged medium-sized. The CDR3 reads CASSQEAGGPDTQYF. For the CDR3, the DNA is TGTGCCAGCAGCCAAGAAGCGGGGGGGCCAGATACGCAGTATTTT. The chain joins TRBV4-2 to TRBJ2-3; 10 bases align to TRBD2. CDR3 size: 15 residues. The V segment lost 0 bases and the J segment 4 bases; nucleotides outside the gene matches: 1. The germline CDR1 and CDR2 sequences are LGHNA and YNFKEQ.

The chain carries TRBV4-2 and TRBJ2-1; D is undetermined. The CDR3 is 12 amino acids. The germline CDR1 and CDR2 sequences are LGHNA and YNFKEQ. Trimming shortened V by 0 bases and J by 11 bases, and 8 bases separated the two germline ends. The CDR3 DNA is TGTGCCAGCAGCCAAGATGACTCGAAGCAGTTCTTC. Residues: CASSQDDSKQFF.

This clone came up once. The chain links TRBV7-2 to TRBJ2-3, with D possibly being TRBD2 (5 bases). The germline gives CDR1 SGHTA, CDR2 FQGNSA. The V gene lost 1 base and the J gene lost 1 base, with 6 bases spanning the gap. The CDR3 sequence is 14 residues long. The CDR3 sequence is CASSLVGGTDTQYF. In DNA, the CDR3 is TGTGCCAGCAGCTTAGTCGGGGGCACAGATACGCAGTATTTT.

The rearrangement joins TRBV4-1 to TRBJ2-7; 7 bases are shared with TRBD1. Trimming took 1 base from V and 5 from J; bases not matched to a gene: 11. This CDR3 is 16 amino acids long. Germline assignment: CDR1 MGHRA and CDR2 YSYEKL. The CDR3 nucleotides are TGCGCCAGCAGCCAAGGGCCCTTAACAGGGGTCCACGAGCAGTACTTC. As protein: CASSQGPLTGVHEQYF.

The chain is built from TRBV30 and TRBJ2-3; possibly TRBD2 for D (6 bases). V was trimmed by 0 bases and J by 5 bases, leaving 12 bases between them. Germline lookup yields CDR1 GTSNPN and CDR2 SVGIG (reference sequence). This CDR3 spans 14 amino acids. CDR3 DNA sequence: TGTGCCTGGAGTGTACGTGGCGGGAAAGATACGCAGTATTTT. It specifies CAWSVRGGKDTQYF.

J is TRBJ2-1 and V is TRBV7-2; 9 bases are a match to TRBD1. V was pared by 7 bases and J by 6 bases, with 10 bases of the junction left unmatched. The CDR3 totals 15 residues. Per the germline V gene, CDR1 is SGHTA and CDR2 is FQGNSA. CDR3 residues: CASIQTGTGTNEQFF. The CDR3 DNA reads TGTGCCAGCATCCAGACCGGGACAGGGACCAATGAGCAGTTCTTC.

The V gene is TRBV19, the J gene TRBJ2-4; possibly TRBD2 for D (5 bases). This CDR3 is 14 amino acids long. CDR1 and CDR2 from the germline V gene are LNHDA and SQIVND (reference sequence). The V end was cut by 3 bases, the J end by 2 bases, with 8 bases between. CDR3 bases: TGTGCCAGTAGTATTGCGGGTACCAAAAACATTCAGTACTTC. This translates into CASSIAGTKNIQYF.

The table lists this clone with a count of one. This chain joins TRBV18 and TRBJ2-6; D uncertain. Trimming removed 6 bases from V and 0 bases from J, with 9 bases in between. CDR3 length equals 15 residues. CDR1 and CDR2 (germline): KGHSH, LQKENI. The CDR3 spells CASSLSYSGANVLTF. The CDR3 nucleotides are TGTGCCAGCTCCCTCTCCTACTCTGGGGCCAACGTCCTGACTTTC.

The V and J genes are TRBV19 and TRBJ2-6, with TRBD1 matching over 9 bases. Germline V gene data show CDR1 as LNHDA and CDR2 as SQIVND (reference sequence). There are 20 residues in the CDR3. The trim removed 10 bases at V and 0 bases at J, leaving 19 bases unmatched. The chain's CDR3 is CATLPGTGRFGASGANVLTF. CDR3 in DNA: TGTGCCACCCTCCCCGGGACAGGGAGATTTGGGGCCTCTGGGGCCAACGTCCTGACTTTC.

The chain is built from TRBV14 and TRBJ2-7; no firm D call. The V end was cut by 0 bases, the J end by 6 bases, with 15 bases between. The CDR3 runs 15 residues. Germline CDR1 reads SGHDN; CDR2 reads FVKESK. The CDR3 DNA follows: TGTGCCAGCAGCCAAGATCTAGGCAGCCATTCCGAGCAGTACTTC. This gives the protein CASSQDLGSHSEQYF.

This clone was detected once. V is TRBV28 and J is TRBJ2-6; TRBD1 agrees at 10 bases. From germline, CDR1 is MDHEN and CDR2 SYDVKM. The CDR3 runs 17 residues. The J segment lost 4 bases and the V segment lost 8 bases, leaving 11 bases of the junction unmatched. Written as DNA, the CDR3 is TGTGCCAGCGGACTGACAGGGGGCGCAGGCGGGGCCAACGTCCTGACTTTC. Translated, it gives CASGLTGGAGGANVLTF.

The rearrangement links TRBV5-1 to TRBJ2-6; no definite D call. Germline V gene sequence: CDR1 SGHRS, CDR2 YFSETQ. With 0 bases removed from V and 4 bases from J, the gap between germline ends came to 11 bases. The CDR3 has 16 residues. The CDR3 region is CASSLAPGEGANVLTF. The DNA of the CDR3 is TGCGCCAGCAGCTTGGCCCCCGGAGAAGGGGCCAACGTCCTGACTTTC.

V and J are TRBV4-2 and TRBJ1-2, with 7 bases aligning to TRBD1. The CDR3 runs 15 residues. After removal of 6 bases from V and 2 bases from J, the junction contained 9 bases not matched to a gene. Germline CDR1 reads LGHNA; CDR2 reads YNFKEQ. CDR3 in amino acids: CASSLTRQGNYGYTF. The CDR3 region has the DNA TGTGCCAGCAGTCTTACCCGACAGGGAAACTATGGCTACACCTTC.

The gene calls are TRBV5-6 and TRBJ2-5; TRBD2 matches at 12 bases. J lost 3 bases, V lost 0 bases, and 3 bases had no gene match. Per germline, CDR1 SGHDT and CDR2 YYEEEE. This CDR3 has 16 amino acids. The CDR3 nucleotides read TGTGCCAGCAGCTTGGCGACTAGCGGGGGAAAAGAGACCCAGTACTTC. The encoded protein is CASSLATSGGKETQYF.

The CDR3 coding sequence is TGTGCCAGCAGTTTCATCCGTCGGACAGATGAAGCAACGCCCCTCCACTTT. It translates to CASSFIRRTDEATPLHF. The chain uses TRBV11-1 and TRBJ1-6; TRBD1 might be the D (6 bases). CDR3 size: 17 residues. V was shortened by 6 bases and J by 13 bases, with 28 bases between the two germline ends. Germline V lookup: CDR1 SGHAT, CDR2 FQDESV (reference sequence). Full variable domain (missing parts from reference TRBV11-1 and TRBJ1-6): EAEVAQSPRYKITEKSQAVAFWCDPISGHATLYWYRQILGQGPELLVQFQDESVVDDSQLPKDRFSAERLKGVDSTLKIQPAELGDSAMYLCASSFIRRTDEATPLHFGNGTRLTVT.

This rearrangement joins TRBV28 to TRBJ2-7, with 11 bases aligning to TRBD2. This CDR3 is built from 14 residues. Germline trimming cut 7 bases from V and 4 bases from J; bases unmatched to any gene: 6. Germline V CDR1 and CDR2: MDHEN, SYDVKM. The CDR3: CASKLGTSGYEQYF. The CDR3 bases are TGTGCCAGCAAGTTAGGGACTAGCGGATACGAGCAGTACTTC.

CDR3 DNA sequence: TGTGCCAGCAGTTTAGATGGGGGGGGCTACGAGCAGTACTTC. Translating it yields CASSLDGGGYEQYF. V and J are TRBV27 and TRBJ2-7, with TRBD2 matching 7 bases. V shed 2 bases, J shed 3 bases, and the junction held 4 bases outside the gene matches. Germline CDR1 is MNHEY and CDR2 is SMNVEV (reference sequence). The CDR3 runs 14 residues.

V usage is TRBV28 and J usage is TRBJ1-1, with D maybe TRBD1 (5 bases). V was clipped by 2 bases and J by 6 bases, with 7 bases between them. There are 12 residues in the CDR3. Germline values: CDR1 MDHEN, CDR2 SYDVKM. This chain's CDR3 is CASSLQGSEAFF. The CDR3 region has the DNA TGTGCCAGCAGTTTACAGGGTTCTGAAGCTTTCTTT.

The V gene is TRBV25-1, the J gene TRBJ2-7, with a tentative D call TRBD2 (6 bases). Per the germline V gene, CDR1 is MGHDK and CDR2 is SYGVNS. Trimming took 1 base from V and 7 from J, leaving 11 bases between them. The CDR3 runs to 13 residues. The CDR3 is CASSEWGVGEQYF. In DNA, the CDR3 is TGTGCCAGCAGTGAATGGGGGGTGGGGGAGCAGTACTTC.